The 10 T cell receptor beta chains below come from one sample, sequenced in a study of T cell responses to AZD1222 COVID-19 vaccine. Method: immunoSEQ multiplex PCR; TCRdb's copy keeps in-frame clones and lacks some. The sample carries 150,000 to 200,000 clones, more than 80% recorded once. Sequenced material: peripheral blood, taken on day 0 of AZD1222 vaccination. All receptors derive from an adult in good health.

The genes are TRBV12-1 and TRBJ2-5; the DNA was not compared with TRBD1, the D call given in the table. TRBV12-1 represents a pseudogene. The CDR3 totals 14 residues. The CDR3 loop reads CASSFGGPRETQYF. For the CDR3, the DNA is TGTGCCAGCAGCTTTGGGGGGCCGCGAGAGACCCAGTACTTC.

The rearrangement joins TRBV2 to TRBJ2-5, with TRBD2 identical over 7 bases. J gave up 6 bases and V 2 bases, and 9 bases lay outside the gene matches. The length of the CDR3 is 15 residues. Germline CDR1 and CDR2: SNHLY and FYNNEI. DNA of the CDR3: TGTGCCAGCAGTGAACTCACCAGCGGGGTTAAGACCCAGTACTTC. This encodes CASSELTSGVKTQYF.

The V gene is TRBV19, the J gene TRBJ1-2; D not certain. Germline V gives CDR1 LNHDA, CDR2 SQIVND (reference sequence). The V and J ends lost 6 bases and 3 bases respectively, with 11 bases between them. CDR3 length: 13 amino acids. In DNA form, the CDR3 reads TGTGCCAGTAGCCAGGACGCGGACTATGGCTACACCTTC. Amino acids: CASSQDADYGYTF.

The rearrangement joins TRBV16 to TRBJ1-3, with 7 bases fitting TRBD1. This CDR3 is 13 amino acids long. Germline values: CDR1 KGHSY, CDR2 FQNENV. V dropped 6 bases and J dropped 7; count of bases not matched to a gene: 6. The CDR3 loop is CASRLTGRNTIYF. CDR3 in DNA: TGTGCCAGCAGGCTGACAGGGAGGAACACCATATATTTT.

V is TRBV24-1 and J is TRBJ2-1, with a possible D match to TRBD2 (5 bases). CDR1 and CDR2 (germline): KGHDR, SFDVKD. V was shortened by 12 bases and J by 0 bases, with 11 bases between the two germline ends. This CDR3 has 13 amino acids. The CDR3 nucleotides read TGTGCCCCCGGGGTACTCTCCTACAATGAGCAGTTCTTC. It translates to CAPGVLSYNEQFF.

V and J are TRBV6-5 and TRBJ1-1, with D perhaps TRBD1 (6 bases). This CDR3 has 14 amino acids. CDR1 and CDR2 from the germline V gene are MNHEY and SVGAGI. Trimming cost V 6 bases and J 1 base, with 12 bases left between them. In DNA, the CDR3 is TGTGCCAGCAGCACAGGGCCCCGGAACACTGAAGCTTTCTTT. This encodes CASSTGPRNTEAFF.

CDR3: CASSLGPRSGSNQETQYF. The CDR3 DNA reads as TGTGCCAGCAGCTTAGGGCCAAGGAGCGGGAGTAACCAAGAGACCCAGTACTTC. The chain combines TRBV11-2 with TRBJ2-5; 8 bases are shared with TRBD2. The CDR3 spans 18 residues. Looked up from germline, CDR1 is SGHAT and CDR2 is FQNNGV. J lost 0 bases, V lost 1 base, and 10 bases had no gene match.

The chain employs TRBV6-5 and TRBJ1-1, with D possibly being TRBD1 (5 bases). V was trimmed by 7 bases and J by 0 bases, leaving 12 bases between them. Germline-derived CDR1 and CDR2 are MNHEY and SVGAGI. The CDR3 contains 14 residues. The CDR3 DNA sequence: TGTGCCAGCACCAGGGAAATATTGAACACTGAAGCTTTCTTT. This encodes CASTREILNTEAFF.

The chain is built from TRBV7-2 and TRBJ2-1; D not resolved. V was clipped by 2 bases and J by 10 bases, with 12 bases between them. CDR3 length equals 13 residues. Per the germline V gene, CDR1 is SGHTA and CDR2 is FQGNSA. CDR3 sequence reads: CASSLNWLREQFF. The DNA for the CDR3 is TGTGCCAGCAGCTTAAACTGGCTCAGGGAGCAGTTCTTC.

The chain links TRBV19 to TRBJ2-5; weak D call: TRBD1 (6 bases). V lost 1 base and J lost 5, with 14 bases in between. This CDR3 has 15 amino acids. Germline assignment: CDR1 LNHDA and CDR2 SQIVND (reference sequence). The chain's CDR3 is CASSIAGGGVETQYF. The CDR3 DNA reads TGTGCCAGTAGTATAGCTGGGGGCGGCGTGGAGACCCAGTACTTC.